Following are 5 T cell receptor beta chains from one sample sequenced in a study of post-analysis software for immune sequencing data. General study findings and limits: In patients, TRBV5-6, TRBV5-1 and TRBV20-1 belonged to roughly 5 TRBV segments found more frequently than in controls.

Prepared TCR beta cDNA libraries contained unique molecular identifiers. MiXCR, run by TCRdb on the PCR reads, gives a single entry per CDR3 protein. The sample lists hundreds of thousands of distinct CDR3 sequences, approximately 42% seen once, with under 9% in the top ten. For these receptors, no antigen is known. The sequenced sample was blood. The receptors here all came from a girl under 10 years old with multiple sclerosis.

A few counts support this clonotype. The CDR3 region is CASSLQGYSSYNEQFF. DNA for the CDR3: TGTGCCAGCAGTTTGCAGGGGTATAGCTCCTACAATGAGCAGTTCTTC. The rearrangement uses TRBV27 and TRBJ2-1; D is possibly TRBD1 (6 bases). The CDR3 extends over 16 amino acids. Germline V gene data show CDR1 as MNHEY and CDR2 as SMNVEV (reference sequence). Trimming pared 3 bases from V and 0 bases from J, leaving 12 bases between.

This clonotype was seen more than once but under ten times. J is TRBJ2-3 and V is TRBV10-3; 13 positions match TRBD2. Per the germline V gene, CDR1 is ENHRY and CDR2 is SYGVKD. The CDR3 has 15 residues. V lost 6 bases to trimming and J lost 2 bases; unmatched junction nucleotides: 2. CDR3 DNA sequence: TGTGCCATCAGGGGGACTAGCGGGGTCACAGATACGCAGTATTTT. Amino acids: CAIRGTSGVTDTQYF.

The V call is TRBV11-1, the J call TRBJ2-3, with TRBD2 identical over 7 bases. The CDR3 has 18 residues. Per the germline V gene, CDR1 is SGHAT and CDR2 is FQDESV (reference sequence). J was trimmed by 2 bases and V by 2 bases; bases with no gene match: 13. CDR3: CASSLHPGGLADTDTQYF. CDR3 DNA sequence: TGTGCCAGCAGCTTACACCCGGGGGGACTCGCAGACACAGATACGCAGTATTTT. The variable domain in full, with the rest retrieved from reference TRBV11-1 and TRBJ2-3, is EAEVAQSPRYKITEKSQAVAFWCDPISGHATLYWYRQILGQGPELLVQFQDESVVDDSQLPKDRFSAERLKGVDSTLKIQPAELGDSAMYLCASSLHPGGLADTDTQYFGPGTRLTVL.

This clonotype turned up a few times. This chain connects TRBV15 to TRBJ1-6; D uncertain. The CDR3 extends over 14 amino acids. Germline lookup yields CDR1 LNHNV and CDR2 YYDKDF (reference sequence). V lost 1 base, J lost 7 bases, and 8 bases lay in between. In DNA, the CDR3 is TGTGCCACCAGCAGAGTGGCGGCCAATTCACCCCTCCACTTT. Translation gives CATSRVAANSPLHF. Complete variable domain (other parts from reference TRBV15 and TRBJ1-6): DAMVIQNPRYQVTQFGKPVTLSCSQTLNHNVMYWYQQKSSQAPKLLFHYYDKDFNNEADTPDNFQSRRPNTSFCFLDIRSPGLGDTAMYLCATSRVAANSPLHFGNGTRLTVT.

This sequence joins TRBV7-8 and TRBJ2-7, with a weak D call TRBD2 (5 bases). V gave up 0 bases and J gave up 2 bases, with 8 bases separating them. The CDR3 has 14 amino acids. CDR1 is SGHVS and CDR2 is FQNEAQ in the germline V gene. This CDR3 is CASSLARTAYEQYF. DNA for the CDR3: TGTGCCAGCAGCTTAGCTAGGACTGCCTACGAGCAGTACTTC.